At least ten counts were recorded for the clone carrying this T cell receptor beta chain. The antigen is not known. This sample was included in a study of T-cell reconstitution after alpha-beta-depleted transplantation in children. General study results and limits: Recipient T cells and thymic progenitors that survived gave rise to the high TCRbeta diversity observed at day 60 in some patients. Roughly two months post-transplant, alpha-beta T cells reportedly originated from several hundred graft clones that had expanded. Hyperexpanded clones declined; after one year, newly produced T cells mostly supplied diversity.

Unique molecular identifiers were built into the TCRbeta library. TCRdb passed the PCR reads through MiXCR, listing each CDR3 protein once. The data contain 150,000 to 250,000 distinct CDR3 sequences, around 5.9% of them singletons. The V and J ends lost 1 base and 6 bases respectively, with 9 bases between them. Germline assignment: CDR1 KGHDR and CDR2 SFDVKD. There are 14 residues in the CDR3. This receptor was identified in a girl under three years old with combined immunodeficiency, due to receive a stem cell transplant. Specimen: PBMCs, collected before TCRalphabeta/CD19-depleted stem cell transplant. This chain links TRBV24-1 with TRBJ2-1; tentative D call: TRBD2 (5 bases). The DNA of the CDR3 is TGTGCCACCAGTGATTTCTCTAGCTTCAATGAGCAGTTCTTC. Protein product: CATSDFSSFNEQFF.